The 29 T cell receptor beta chains presented below share a single source sample, sequenced in a study of cytomegalovirus exposure and HLA in healthy donors. Sequencing was performed with immunoSEQ multiplex PCR; in TCRdb, only in-frame clones are kept and a portion is missing. The sample includes 60,000 to 75,000 clones, approximately 95% of them seen just once. Input material: PBMCs. The source of these receptors is a woman between 18 and 29 years old in good health and CMV-seropositive.

The chain links TRBV21-1 to TRBJ1-6. TRBV21-1 is a known pseudogene. The CDR3 totals 18 residues. The CDR3 spells CASSKAVDLVGFRSPLHF. CDR3 in DNA: TGTGCCAGCAGCAAGGCGGTGGATTTAGTTGGCTTTCGATCACCCCTCCACTTT.

This chain links TRBV11-1 with TRBJ2-5, with 12 positions matching TRBD2. CDR1 is SGHAT and CDR2 is FQDESV in the germline V gene (reference sequence). The CDR3 extends over 16 amino acids. V shed 6 bases, J shed 4 bases, and the junction held 9 bases outside the gene matches. The CDR3 loop is CASSLAGGPGGETQYF. CDR3 DNA: TGTGCCAGCAGTCTAGCGGGAGGGCCGGGGGGAGAGACCCAGTACTTC.

This chain connects TRBV5-1 to TRBJ1-3; D not resolved. The V end lost 3 bases, the J end lost 0 bases, and 7 bases lay between the germline ends. Germline V gives CDR1 SGHRS, CDR2 YFSETQ. CDR3 size: 14 residues. The CDR3, as DNA: TGCGCCAGCAGCTCCGGGATCTCTGGAAACACCATATATTTT. It is translated as CASSSGISGNTIYF.

The chain recombines TRBV4-2 with TRBJ2-2; 12 positions match TRBD2. This CDR3 contains 15 residues. The germline CDR1 and CDR2 sequences are LGHNA and YNFKEQ. V gave up 4 bases and J gave up 4 bases; unmatched junction bases: 1. This CDR3 is CASSPTSGSTGELFF. As DNA, the CDR3 is TGTGCCAGCAGCCCGACTAGCGGGAGCACCGGGGAGCTGTTTTTT.

The chain combines TRBV7-8 with TRBJ1-1; 9 nucleotides align to TRBD1. This CDR3 has 14 residues. Germline V lookup: CDR1 SGHVS, CDR2 FQNEAQ. The V segment lost 5 bases and the J segment 6 bases; nucleotides outside the gene matches: 7. The CDR3 nucleotides are TGTGCCAGCAGCGCCTGGACAGGGGTGCCTGAAGCTTTCTTT. Encoded protein: CASSAWTGVPEAFF.

This chain uses TRBV6-1 with TRBJ2-1; D is undetermined. The V gene's germline CDR1 is MNHNS and CDR2 SASEGT. Trimming removed 8 bases at V and 5 bases at J, with 7 bases between. The CDR3 sequence is 11 residues long. This chain's CDR3 is CASQTHNEQFF. The CDR3 DNA reads as TGTGCCAGCCAAACTCACAATGAGCAGTTCTTC.

The chain has TRBV19 and TRBJ1-1; D gene unclear. The germline gives CDR1 LNHDA, CDR2 SQIVND (reference sequence). The length of the CDR3 is 14 residues. Trimming took off 6 bases at V and 2 bases at J, with 13 bases between the two ends. CDR3 DNA: TGTGCCAGTAGCGCCGTGGCGGGTAACACTGAAGCTTTCTTT. It codes for CASSAVAGNTEAFF.

The rearrangement joins TRBV6-5 to TRBJ2-7, with 11 bases identical to TRBD1. Germline CDR1 is MNHEY and CDR2 is SVGAGI. The junction had 3 bases not matched to a gene; V was cut back by 5 bases and J by 6 bases. The CDR3 is 13 amino acids. The CDR3 nucleotides are TGTGCCAGCAGTAGGACAGGGGGCGGCGAGCAGTACTTC. Protein sequence: CASSRTGGGEQYF.

The chain couples TRBV9 to TRBJ2-5; 9 nucleotides match TRBD1. Germline-derived CDR1 and CDR2 are SGDLS and YYNGEE. The CDR3 has 15 residues. The trim removed 4 bases at V and 5 bases at J, leaving 9 bases unmatched. The CDR3 nucleotides are TGTGCCAGCAGCCTGGGGGACAGGGAGAAGGAGACCCAGTACTTC. The encoded protein is CASSLGDREKETQYF.

The gene calls are TRBV6-5 and TRBJ2-5, with no clear D. CDR3 length: 13 residues. V was cut by 7 bases and J by 1 base, with 10 bases left in between. CDR1 and CDR2 (germline): MNHEY, SVGAGI. The CDR3 DNA follows: TGTGCCAGCACCCGGCCAGGCCAAGAGACCCAGTACTTC. Amino acids: CASTRPGQETQYF.

This rearrangement joins TRBV28 to TRBJ1-2; TRBD1 is a possible D gene (5 bases). Germline CDR1 is MDHEN and CDR2 is SYDVKM. Trimming removed 6 bases from V and 3 bases from J, with 11 bases in between. This CDR3 is 13 amino acids long. The CDR3 nucleotides read TGTGCCAGCAGACCAGGGCTCCACTATGGCTACACCTTC. This sequence encodes CASRPGLHYGYTF.

V and J are TRBV7-9 and TRBJ1-4; D gene ambiguous. The CDR3 sequence is 15 residues long. Trimming cost V 1 base and J 5 bases, with 11 bases left between them. CDR1 and CDR2 (germline): SEHNR, FQNEAQ (reference sequence). The CDR3 sequence is CASSLEGSINEKLFF. The CDR3 bases are TGTGCCAGCAGCTTAGAAGGGAGTATAAATGAAAAACTGTTTTTT.

This rearrangement joins TRBV18 to TRBJ2-3; TRBD2 agrees at 8 bases. With 3 bases clipped from V and 4 bases from J, the junction kept 3 bases outside the gene matches. Germline CDR1 and CDR2: KGHSH and LQKENI. This CDR3 is built from 14 residues. The CDR3 DNA is TGTGCCAGCTCACCCGCGGGGGGTCCAGATACGCAGTATTTT. Translating gives CASSPAGGPDTQYF. The entire variable domain, with the rest obtained from reference TRBV18 and TRBJ2-3, is as follows: NAGVMQNPRHLVRRRGQEARLRCSPMKGHSHVYWYRQLPEEGLKFMVYLQKENIIDESGMPKERFSAEFPKEGPSILRIQQVVRGDSAAYFCASSPAGGPDTQYFGPGTRLTVL.

V and J are TRBV6-5 and TRBJ2-3; 8 bases are shared with TRBD2. The germline CDR1 and CDR2 sequences are MNHEY and SVGAGI. This CDR3 is built from 12 residues. Trimming cost V 7 bases and J 14 bases; bases outside gene matches: 11. The CDR3 reads CASNTRTSPRYF. The CDR3 region has the DNA TGTGCCAGCAATACCCGGACTAGCCCGCGGTATTTT.

V gene TRBV28 combines with J gene TRBJ1-4; 8 nucleotides line up with TRBD1. Germline lookup yields CDR1 MDHEN and CDR2 SYDVKM. The CDR3 length is 13 residues. V shed 5 bases and J 12 bases; nucleotides not matched to a gene: 8. DNA for the CDR3: TGTGCCAGCAGTCCAGGACAGGGCGGGGAACTGTTTTTT. Protein: CASSPGQGGELFF.

The rearrangement uses TRBV5-1 and TRBJ2-1; 9 bases fit TRBD2. Unmatched junction bases numbered 10, after V lost 1 base and J lost 8 bases. The CDR3 contains 16 residues. The germline gives CDR1 SGHRS, CDR2 YFSETQ. The CDR3 DNA is TGCGCCAGCAGCTTGAATCGCGCGGGAGGGCCGGATGAGCAGTTCTTC. Translated, it gives CASSLNRAGGPDEQFF.

This rearrangement joins TRBV2 to TRBJ1-4; D is uncertain. V lost 5 bases, J lost 7 bases, and 11 bases lay in between. Germline loops: CDR1 SNHLY, CDR2 FYNNEI. CDR3 length: 13 amino acids. CDR3 DNA sequence: TGTGCCAGCAGTAGCAGGCCTCGTGAAAAACTGTTTTTT. This sequence encodes CASSSRPREKLFF.

The genes are TRBV7-2 and TRBJ1-2, with TRBD1 matching over 7 bases. Trimming took 3 bases from V and 4 from J; bases not matched to a gene: 11. The CDR3 runs to 16 residues. CDR1 is SGHTA and CDR2 is FQGNSA in the germline V gene. CDR3 sequence (DNA): TGTGCCAGCAGCTTTACGACAGGGCCACCTTTCTATGGCTACACCTTC. Translated: CASSFTTGPPFYGYTF.

This chain connects TRBV5-6 to TRBJ2-7, with 9 bases matching TRBD2. In germline, CDR1 is SGHDT, CDR2 YYEEEE. The ends lost 0 bases at V and 2 bases at J; junction bases unmatched: 6. The CDR3 runs 16 residues. This CDR3 is CASSLVLAGLTYEQYF. The CDR3 DNA is TGTGCCAGCAGCTTGGTTCTAGCGGGACTTACCTACGAGCAGTACTTC.

The chain links TRBV5-1 to TRBJ1-1, with TRBD1 matching over 11 bases. With 3 bases clipped from V and 5 bases from J, the junction kept 18 bases outside the gene matches. CDR3 length: 19 residues. Germline V gene data show CDR1 as SGHRS and CDR2 as YFSETQ. The CDR3 nucleotides are TGCGCCAGCAGCTATGGGACAGGGGGTCGAGGCTTTGGGTTAACTGAAGCTTTCTTT. Encoded protein: CASSYGTGGRGFGLTEAFF. Combining the CDR3 with reference TRBV5-1 and TRBJ1-1 gives the whole variable domain KAGVTQTPRYLIKTRGQQVTLSCSPISGHRSVSWYQQTPGQGLQFLFEYFSETQRNKGNFPGRFSGRQFSNSRSEMNVSTLELGDSALYLCASSYGTGGRGFGLTEAFFGQGTRLTVV.

The chain employs TRBV7-3 and TRBJ2-1; 10 bases map to TRBD2. Germline V CDR1 and CDR2: SGHTA, FQGTGA. This CDR3 comprises 16 residues. Trimming removed 4 bases from V and 4 bases from J; junction bases left unmatched: 7. The CDR3 DNA sequence: TGTGCCAGCAGCTCTAGCGGGAGCCATGGGTACAATGAGCAGTTCTTC. Amino acid sequence: CASSSSGSHGYNEQFF.

This chain connects TRBV27 to TRBJ1-1, with D possibly matching TRBD1 (6 bases). The germline V gene has CDR1 MNHEY and CDR2 SMNVEV (reference sequence). CDR3 size: 15 residues. V was cut by 1 base and J by 1 base, with 10 bases left in between. CDR3 protein: CASSLFGTPNTEAFF. CDR3 nucleotides: TGTGCCAGCAGTTTATTTGGGACACCGAACACTGAAGCTTTCTTT.

In its sample, this clone was seen once. The chain uses TRBV9 and TRBJ1-5, with D possibly matching TRBD1 (6 bases). V was trimmed by 4 bases and J by 1 base, leaving 9 bases between them. The CDR3 totals 14 residues. Germline lookup yields CDR1 SGDLS and CDR2 YYNGEE. This chain's CDR3 is CASSPTGSNQPQHF. In DNA, the CDR3 is TGTGCCAGCAGCCCCACAGGGAGCAATCAGCCCCAGCATTTT.

V usage is TRBV29-1 and J usage is TRBJ2-2; 7 nucleotides line up with TRBD1. CDR1 is SQVTM and CDR2 is ANQGSEA in the germline V gene. J was trimmed by 3 bases and V by 5 bases; bases with no gene match: 9. There are 15 residues in the CDR3. This CDR3 reads CSVKQRGPDTGELFF. As DNA, the CDR3 is TGCAGCGTTAAGCAGAGGGGGCCCGACACCGGGGAGCTGTTTTTT.

This clone was picked up one time. CDR3 DNA sequence: TGTGCCAGCTTGTACTTTCCAGGGGATAATTCACCCCTCCACTTT. Amino acid sequence: CASLYFPGDNSPLHF. The V gene is TRBV7-8, the J gene TRBJ1-6, with D possibly TRBD1 on 6 matching bases. Germline CDR1 is SGHVS and CDR2 is FQNEAQ. The CDR3 has 15 amino acids. V was cut by 8 bases and J by 5 bases, with 16 bases left in between.

The chain couples TRBV6-5 to TRBJ1-5, with D unclear. V lost 8 bases, J lost 0 bases, and 5 bases lay in between. The CDR3 length is 12 residues. Germline loops: CDR1 MNHEY, CDR2 SVGAGI. CDR3 in amino acids: CASPVSNQPQHF. Here the CDR3 DNA reads TGTGCCAGCCCAGTTAGCAATCAGCCCCAGCATTTT.

V usage is TRBV5-1 and J usage is TRBJ1-1; TRBD1 is a possible D gene (5 bases). Germline loops: CDR1 SGHRS, CDR2 YFSETQ. This CDR3 is built from 14 residues. Trimming took 2 bases from V and 5 from J, leaving 13 bases between them. As DNA, the CDR3 is TGCGCCAGCAGCTTCTCTCCGGGGGGAACTGAAGCTTTCTTT. Amino acid sequence: CASSFSPGGTEAFF.

This chain connects TRBV9 to TRBJ1-4; perhaps TRBD1 as D (6 bases). The CDR3 spans 13 residues. Germline CDR1 is SGDLS and CDR2 is YYNGEE. V was shortened by 5 bases and J by 7 bases, with 12 bases between the two germline ends. The CDR3 DNA is TGTGCCAGCAGGGGGGCAGGGAGTGAAAAACTGTTTTTT. This translates into CASRGAGSEKLFF. Using reference TRBV9 and TRBJ1-4 for the parts outside the CDR3, the full variable domain is DSGVTQTPKHLITATGQRVTLRCSPRSGDLSVYWYQQSLDQGLQFLIQYYNGEERAKGNILERFSAQQFPDLHSELNLSSLELGDSALYFCASRGAGSEKLFFGSGTQLSVL.

The rearrangement uses TRBV4-3 and TRBJ1-6; D might be TRBD1 (6 bases). The CDR3 runs 16 residues. CDR1 LGHNA and CDR2 YSLEER come from the germline V gene. Trimming cost V 2 bases and J 3 bases, with 11 bases left between them. This CDR3 is CASSQQPGHYNSPLHF. In DNA, the CDR3 is TGCGCCAGCAGCCAACAACCGGGACACTATAATTCACCCCTCCACTTT.